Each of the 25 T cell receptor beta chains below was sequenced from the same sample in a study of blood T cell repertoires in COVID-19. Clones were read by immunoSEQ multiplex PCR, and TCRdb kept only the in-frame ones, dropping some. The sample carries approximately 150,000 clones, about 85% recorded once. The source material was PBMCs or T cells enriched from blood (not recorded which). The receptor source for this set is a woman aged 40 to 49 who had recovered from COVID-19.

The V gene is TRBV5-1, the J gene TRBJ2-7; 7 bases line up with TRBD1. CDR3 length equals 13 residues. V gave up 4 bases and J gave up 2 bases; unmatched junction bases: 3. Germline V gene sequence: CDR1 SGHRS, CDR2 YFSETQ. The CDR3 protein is CASSEGAAYEQYF. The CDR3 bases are TGCGCCAGCAGCGAGGGGGCCGCCTACGAGCAGTACTTC.

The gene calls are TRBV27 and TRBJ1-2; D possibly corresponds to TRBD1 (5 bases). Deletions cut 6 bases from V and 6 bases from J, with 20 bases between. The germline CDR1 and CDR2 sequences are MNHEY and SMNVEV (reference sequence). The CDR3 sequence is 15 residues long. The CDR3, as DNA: TGTGCCAGCAGCCCAGGGCTTGATGGGTCACATGGCTACACCTTC. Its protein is CASSPGLDGSHGYTF.

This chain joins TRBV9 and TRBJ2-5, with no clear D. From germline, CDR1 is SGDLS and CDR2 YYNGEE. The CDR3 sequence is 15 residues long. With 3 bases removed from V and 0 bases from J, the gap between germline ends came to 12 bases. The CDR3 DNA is TGTGCCAGCAGCGCCAGAGACACGTACCAAGAGACCCAGTACTTC. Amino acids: CASSARDTYQETQYF.

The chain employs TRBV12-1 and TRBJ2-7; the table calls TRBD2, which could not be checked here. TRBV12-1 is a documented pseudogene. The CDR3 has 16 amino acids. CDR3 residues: CASTTCGEGSSYEQYF. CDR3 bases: TGTGCCAGCACCACTTGCGGGGAGGGTAGCTCCTACGAGCAGTACTTC.

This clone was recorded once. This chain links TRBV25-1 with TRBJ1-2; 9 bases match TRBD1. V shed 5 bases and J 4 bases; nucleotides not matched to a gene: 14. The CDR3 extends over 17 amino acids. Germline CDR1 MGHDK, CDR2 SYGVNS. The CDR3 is CASSSTGTGRSFYGYTF. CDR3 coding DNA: TGTGCCAGCAGTTCGACCGGGACAGGGAGAAGTTTCTATGGCTACACCTTC.

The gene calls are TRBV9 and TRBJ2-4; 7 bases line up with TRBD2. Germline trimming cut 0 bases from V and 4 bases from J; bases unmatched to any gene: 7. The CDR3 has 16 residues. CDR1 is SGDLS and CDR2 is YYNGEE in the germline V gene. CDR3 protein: CASSVEGAGDKNIQYF. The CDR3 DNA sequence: TGTGCCAGCAGCGTAGAAGGGGCGGGGGATAAAAACATTCAGTACTTC.

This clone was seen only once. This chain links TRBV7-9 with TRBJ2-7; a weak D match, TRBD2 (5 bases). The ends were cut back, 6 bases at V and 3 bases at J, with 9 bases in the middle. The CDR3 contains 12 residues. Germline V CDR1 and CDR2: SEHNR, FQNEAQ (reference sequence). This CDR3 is CASSRGNYEQYF. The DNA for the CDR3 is TGTGCCAGCAGTAGAGGGAACTACGAGCAGTACTTC.

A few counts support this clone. The CDR3 here is CASGPRGEGTEAFF. DNA of the CDR3: TGCGCCAGCGGTCCTCGGGGGGAAGGCACTGAAGCTTTCTTT. The genes are TRBV5-1 and TRBJ1-1, with a possible D match to TRBD1 (5 bases). V gave up 7 bases and J gave up 4 bases, with 17 bases separating them. The CDR3 consists of 14 residues. The germline CDR1 and CDR2 sequences are SGHRS and YFSETQ.

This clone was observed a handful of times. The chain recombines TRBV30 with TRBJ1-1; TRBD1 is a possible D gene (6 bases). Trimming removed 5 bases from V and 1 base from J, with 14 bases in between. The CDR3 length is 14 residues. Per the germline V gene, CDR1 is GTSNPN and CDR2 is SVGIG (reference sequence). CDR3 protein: CAWGYRESNTEAFF. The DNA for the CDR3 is TGTGCCTGGGGGTACAGGGAATCGAACACTGAAGCTTTCTTT.

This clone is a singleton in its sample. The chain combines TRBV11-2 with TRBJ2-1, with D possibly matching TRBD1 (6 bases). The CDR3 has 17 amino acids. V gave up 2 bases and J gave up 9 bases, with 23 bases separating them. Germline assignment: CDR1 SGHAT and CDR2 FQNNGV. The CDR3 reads CASSLSGVGIHGVEQFF. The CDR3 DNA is TGTGCCAGCAGCTTATCAGGGGTGGGTATCCATGGGGTTGAGCAGTTCTTC.

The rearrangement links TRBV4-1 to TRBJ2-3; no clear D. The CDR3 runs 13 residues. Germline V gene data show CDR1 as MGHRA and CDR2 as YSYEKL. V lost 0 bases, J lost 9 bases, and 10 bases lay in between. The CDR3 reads CASSQEGPVTQYF. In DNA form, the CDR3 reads TGCGCCAGCAGCCAAGAGGGCCCTGTCACGCAGTATTTT.

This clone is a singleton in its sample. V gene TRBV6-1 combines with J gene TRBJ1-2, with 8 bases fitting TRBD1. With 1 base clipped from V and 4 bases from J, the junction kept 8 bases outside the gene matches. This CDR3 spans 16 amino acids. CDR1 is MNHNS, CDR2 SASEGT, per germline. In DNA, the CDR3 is TGTGCCAGCAGTGAAGGCACGACAGGGGCATTCTATGGCTACACCTTC. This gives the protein CASSEGTTGAFYGYTF.

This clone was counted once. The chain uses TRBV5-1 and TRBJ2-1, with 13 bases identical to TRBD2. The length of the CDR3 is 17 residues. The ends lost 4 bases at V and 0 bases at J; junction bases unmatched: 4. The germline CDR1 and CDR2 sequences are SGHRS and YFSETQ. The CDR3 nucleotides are TGCGCCAGCAGCCAGACTAGCGGGAGGAGCTCCTACAATGAGCAGTTCTTC. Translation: CASSQTSGRSSYNEQFF.

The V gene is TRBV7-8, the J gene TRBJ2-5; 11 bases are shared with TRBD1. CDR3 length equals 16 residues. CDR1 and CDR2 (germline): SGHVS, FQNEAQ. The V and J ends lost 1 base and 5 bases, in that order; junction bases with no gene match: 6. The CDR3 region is CASSLEARTGGETQYF. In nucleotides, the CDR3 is TGTGCCAGCAGCTTAGAGGCCAGGACAGGGGGCGAGACCCAGTACTTC.

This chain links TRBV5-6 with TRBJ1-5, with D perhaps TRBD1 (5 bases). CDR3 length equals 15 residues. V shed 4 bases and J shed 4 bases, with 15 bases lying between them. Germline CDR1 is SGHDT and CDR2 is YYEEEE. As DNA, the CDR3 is TGTGCCAGCAGCCGGCGGGGGGTTCTTAATCAGCCCCAGCATTTT. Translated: CASSRRGVLNQPQHF. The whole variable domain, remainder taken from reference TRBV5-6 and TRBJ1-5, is DAGVTQSPTHLIKTRGQQVTLRCSPKSGHDTVSWYQQALGQGPQFIFQYYEEEERQRGNFPDRFSGHQFPNYSSELNVNALLLGDSALYLCASSRRGVLNQPQHFGDGTRLSIL.

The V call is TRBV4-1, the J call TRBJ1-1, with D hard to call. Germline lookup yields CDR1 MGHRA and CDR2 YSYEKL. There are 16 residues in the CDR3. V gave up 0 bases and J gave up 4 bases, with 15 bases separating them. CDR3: CASSQEPPDGSTEAFF. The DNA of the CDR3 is TGCGCCAGCAGCCAAGAACCTCCCGACGGGAGCACTGAAGCTTTCTTT.

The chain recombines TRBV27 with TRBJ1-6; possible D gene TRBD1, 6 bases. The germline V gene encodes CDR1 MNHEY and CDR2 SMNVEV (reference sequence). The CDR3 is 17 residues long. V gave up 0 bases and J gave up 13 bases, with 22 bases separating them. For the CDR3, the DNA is TGTGCCAGCAGTTTATCGGCGGGGGGCGCATCAGTTTGGCCCCTCCACTTT. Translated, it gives CASSLSAGGASVWPLHF.

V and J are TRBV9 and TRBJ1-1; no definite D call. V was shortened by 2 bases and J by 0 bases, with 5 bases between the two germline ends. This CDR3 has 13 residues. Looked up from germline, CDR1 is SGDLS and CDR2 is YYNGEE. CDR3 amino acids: CASSVDLNTEAFF. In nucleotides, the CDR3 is TGTGCCAGCAGCGTTGACTTGAACACTGAAGCTTTCTTT.

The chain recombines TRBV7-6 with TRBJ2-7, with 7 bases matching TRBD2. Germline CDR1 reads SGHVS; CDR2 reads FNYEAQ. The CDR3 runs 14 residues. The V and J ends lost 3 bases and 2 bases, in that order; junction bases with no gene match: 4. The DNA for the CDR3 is TGTGCCAGCAGCTTGGGGGGGGAAACCTACGAGCAGTACTTC. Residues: CASSLGGETYEQYF.

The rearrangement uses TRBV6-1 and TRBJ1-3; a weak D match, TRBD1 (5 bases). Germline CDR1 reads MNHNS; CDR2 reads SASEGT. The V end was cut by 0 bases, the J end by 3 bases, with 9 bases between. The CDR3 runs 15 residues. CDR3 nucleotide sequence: TGTGCCAGCAGTGAAGCGTCCGGGGGTGGAAACACCATATATTTT. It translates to CASSEASGGGNTIYF.

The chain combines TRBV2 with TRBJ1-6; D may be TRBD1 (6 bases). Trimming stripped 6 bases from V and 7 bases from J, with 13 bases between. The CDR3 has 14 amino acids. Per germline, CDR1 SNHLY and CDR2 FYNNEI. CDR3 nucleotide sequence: TGTGCCAGCAGCTTCCACAGGGAGAATTCACCCCTCCACTTT. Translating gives CASSFHRENSPLHF.

The DNA of the CDR3 is TGTGCCATCCCGACTACTAACTATGGCTACACCTTC. Translating gives CAIPTTNYGYTF. V and J are TRBV12-3 or TRBV12-4 and TRBJ1-2; D unresolved. This CDR3 contains 12 residues. V was clipped by 10 bases and J by 0 bases, with 9 bases between them.

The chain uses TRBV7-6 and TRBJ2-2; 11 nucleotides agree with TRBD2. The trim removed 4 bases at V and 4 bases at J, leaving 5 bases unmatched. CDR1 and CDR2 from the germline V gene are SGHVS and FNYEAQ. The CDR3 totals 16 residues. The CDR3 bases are TGTGCCAGCAGCTCGGGACTAGCGGCAACCACCGGGGAGCTGTTTTTT. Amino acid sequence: CASSSGLAATTGELFF.

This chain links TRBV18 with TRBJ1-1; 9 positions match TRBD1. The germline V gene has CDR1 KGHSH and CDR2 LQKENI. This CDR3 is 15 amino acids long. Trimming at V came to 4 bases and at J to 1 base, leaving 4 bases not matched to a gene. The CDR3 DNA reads TGTGCCAGCTCACAACGACAGGGGGAGAACACTGAAGCTTTCTTT. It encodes CASSQRQGENTEAFF.

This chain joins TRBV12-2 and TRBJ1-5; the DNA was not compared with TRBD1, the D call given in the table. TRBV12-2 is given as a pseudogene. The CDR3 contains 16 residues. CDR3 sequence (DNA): TGTGCAAGTCGCTCCAACAGGGGGCGTGCTGAGCAGCCCCAGCATTTT. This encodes CASRSNRGRAEQPQHF.